This T cell receptor beta chain was sequenced in a study of post-analysis software for immune sequencing data. Broader study findings: Multiple sclerosis was associated with a significant reduction in normalized Chao1 diversity relative to controls. The study found TRBV5-6, TRBV5-1 and TRBV20-1 among a few TRBV segments more frequent in patients than controls.

The germline gives CDR1 PRHDT, CDR2 FYEKMQ (reference sequence). V was trimmed by 2 bases and J by 0 bases, leaving 8 bases between them. The CDR3 extends over 16 amino acids. Carried by the TCR beta cDNA libraries were unique molecular identifiers. There were about 0.95 to 11 million T cells, and around 500,000 cDNA molecules came from them. TCRdb ran MiXCR on the PCR reads and lists one entry per CDR3 protein. The repertoire has roughly 870,000 distinct CDR3 sequences, roughly 58% of them found once; the top ten carry about 4.8%. Of note for this clonotype: Its antigen remains unknown.

The sequence derives from a girl aged 5 to 17 with multiple sclerosis. Sequenced sample: blood. The gene calls are TRBV13 and TRBJ2-6; D is unresolved. The CDR3 nucleotides read TGTGCCAGCAGCTTATTCTCTTTCTCTGGGGCCAACGTCCTGACTTTC. Its translation: CASSLFSFSGANVLTF. The complete variable domain, with remaining parts taken from reference TRBV13 and TRBJ2-6, reads AAGVIQSPRHLIKEKRETATLKCYPIPRHDTVYWYQQGPGQDPQFLISFYEKMQSDKGSIPDRFSAQQFSDYHSELNMSSLELGDSALYFCASSLFSFSGANVLTFGAGSRLTVL.